These 25 T cell receptor beta chains came from one sample sequenced in a study of Tregs in tolerant kidney transplant recipients. The nonmyeloablative bone marrow transplants came from related graft donors, with transient mixed chimerism. Generated by immunoSEQ multiplex PCR, the TCRdb table keeps only in-frame clones and is missing some. The sample shows about 50,000 clones, more than 70% of them seen only once. This sample comprised CD8+ T cells from blood (PBMCs), obtained 12 months after the transplant. The receptors derive from a human patient who received a combined kidney and bone marrow transplant. The graft donor may have given rise to some T cells.

The J gene is TRBJ1-2, the V gene TRBV29-1, with TRBD1 as a possible D gene (6 bases). V lost 6 bases and J lost 6, with 14 bases in between. This CDR3 is built from 12 residues. The germline V gene has CDR1 SQVTM and CDR2 ANQGSEA. The DNA of the CDR3 is TGCAGCGTGGGGGCGGGGGGGAATGGCTACACCTTC. This codes for CSVGAGGNGYTF.

The chain uses TRBV29-1 and TRBJ2-3; possible D gene TRBD2, 6 bases. From germline, CDR1 is SQVTM and CDR2 ANQGSEA. CDR3 length equals 14 residues. Trimming took 7 bases from V and 4 from J, leaving 18 bases between them. The CDR3 is CSAPSTRASDTQYF. The CDR3 DNA reads as TGCAGCGCCCCGTCGACTAGGGCTTCAGATACGCAGTATTTT.

The V gene is TRBV4-3, the J gene TRBJ2-5, with D possibly being TRBD2 (6 bases). Per the germline V gene, CDR1 is LGHNA and CDR2 is YSLEER. The CDR3 sequence is 12 residues long. Trimming removed 3 bases from V and 5 bases from J, with 7 bases in between. CDR3 bases: TGCGCCAGCAGCCAGGGGAGGGAGACCCAGTACTTC. It encodes CASSQGRETQYF.

The rearrangement joins TRBV7-6 to TRBJ2-3, with 8 bases matching TRBD2. Trimming at V came to 5 bases and at J to 5 bases, leaving 6 bases not matched to a gene. This CDR3 has 14 amino acids. Germline assignment: CDR1 SGHVS and CDR2 FNYEAQ. CDR3 residues: CASSTSTSGDTQYF. In nucleotides, the CDR3 is TGTGCCAGCAGCACCTCTACTAGCGGAGATACGCAGTATTTT.

Notes on this clone: Other DNA sequences of this sample code for an identical CDR3. This chain links TRBV15 with TRBJ2-3; TRBD2 matches at 8 bases. With 3 bases clipped from V and 2 bases from J, the junction kept 7 bases outside the gene matches. CDR1 and CDR2 from the germline V gene are LNHNV and YYDKDF (reference sequence). The CDR3 length is 16 residues. The CDR3: CATSSFKRGFTDTQYF. CDR3 nucleotides: TGTGCCACCAGCAGCTTTAAGCGGGGGTTCACAGATACGCAGTATTTT.

The V gene is TRBV19, the J gene TRBJ2-7; 8 positions match TRBD1. Trimming cost V 2 bases and J 5 bases; bases outside gene matches: 8. CDR3 length: 15 residues. Germline-derived CDR1 and CDR2 are LNHDA and SQIVND (reference sequence). The CDR3 coding sequence is TGTGCCAGTAGTATAAATAACAGGGGGGCCGACGAGCAGTACTTC. It codes for CASSINNRGADEQYF.

The chain links TRBV19 to TRBJ1-5, with 9 bases aligning to TRBD1. Germline-derived CDR1 and CDR2 are LNHDA and SQIVND (reference sequence). V was pared by 10 bases and J by 0 bases, with 10 bases of the junction left unmatched. The CDR3 runs to 16 residues. The DNA for the CDR3 is TGTGCCACCCATCCGACAGGGGGATATAGCAATCAGCCCCAGCATTTT. Protein product: CATHPTGGYSNQPQHF.

This chain connects TRBV27 to TRBJ1-5; 9 nucleotides line up with TRBD1. Germline V gene lookup returns CDR1 MNHEY and CDR2 SMNVEV (reference sequence). The CDR3 contains 17 residues. V was pared by 6 bases and J by 4 bases, with 13 bases of the junction left unmatched. For the CDR3, the DNA is TGTGCCAGCAGCCAAAGGCACTCGGACAGGGGTAATCAGCCCCAGCATTTT. This sequence encodes CASSQRHSDRGNQPQHF.

The J gene is TRBJ1-4, the V gene TRBV2; 7 bases line up with TRBD1. Trimming removed 8 bases from V and 6 bases from J; junction bases left unmatched: 6. Germline V CDR1 and CDR2: SNHLY, FYNNEI. This CDR3 contains 13 residues. In DNA form, the CDR3 reads TGTGCCAGCGAGGGACAGAGGGATGAAAAACTGTTTTTT. It yields the protein CASEGQRDEKLFF.

The V and J genes are TRBV7-2 and TRBJ2-5, with D perhaps TRBD2 (5 bases). Trimming shortened V by 5 bases and J by 5 bases, and 18 bases separated the two germline ends. Germline-derived CDR1 and CDR2 are SGHTA and FQGNSA. The CDR3 is made up of 15 amino acids. In DNA, the CDR3 is TGTGCCAGCAGCGTTAGACTACGGCCGGAGGAGACCCAGTACTTC. It codes for CASSVRLRPEETQYF.

V is TRBV9 and J is TRBJ2-1; 8 positions agree with TRBD2. The trim removed 3 bases at V and 7 bases at J, leaving 15 bases unmatched. Germline V gene lookup returns CDR1 SGDLS and CDR2 YYNGEE. This CDR3 has 17 amino acids. In DNA form, the CDR3 reads TGTGCCAGCAGCGCGACTTCTAGCGGGTGGAGGCGTAATGAGCAGTTCTTC. This codes for CASSATSSGWRRNEQFF.

The V gene is TRBV14, the J gene TRBJ2-3; D gene uncertain. Between the trimmed V and J ends, which lost 5 bases and 2 bases, there was a span of 11 bases. Germline V gives CDR1 SGHDN, CDR2 FVKESK. The CDR3 is 14 residues long. The CDR3, as DNA: TGTGCCAGCAGCTCAAACAGACACACAGATACGCAGTATTTT. This sequence encodes CASSSNRHTDTQYF.

This chain uses TRBV15 with TRBJ1-2; 7 bases match TRBD1. Germline CDR1 and CDR2: LNHNV and YYDKDF (reference sequence). Trimming at V came to 0 bases and at J to 5 bases, leaving 9 bases not matched to a gene. The CDR3 contains 16 residues. The CDR3 region is CATSRDADRVGYGYTF. CDR3 sequence (DNA): TGTGCCACCAGCAGAGATGCCGACAGGGTTGGGTATGGCTACACCTTC.

In the case of this clone: A read error may produce the germline difference seen at one junction end. Distinct nucleotide sequences in the sample also encode this CDR3. The V and J genes are TRBV7-3 and TRBJ2-7; TRBD1 is a possible D gene (7 bases). Germline CDR1 SGHTA, CDR2 FQGTGA. CDR3 size: 16 residues. The CDR3 spells CASSLTAGQLAHEQYF. In nucleotides, the CDR3 is TGCGCCAGCAGCTTAACGGCGGGACAGTTAGCCCACGAGCAGTACTTC.

Written as DNA, the CDR3 is TGTGCCAGCAGTTACTCGAGAACGAACACCGGGGAGCTGTTTTTT. This sequence encodes CASSYSRTNTGELFF. The V call is TRBV6-5, the J call TRBJ2-2, with D unclear. Germline V gives CDR1 MNHEY, CDR2 SVGAGI. CDR3 size: 15 residues. V dropped 0 bases and J dropped 0 bases, with 5 bases sitting between them.

This clone was recorded once. The chain employs TRBV29-1 and TRBJ2-2, with 7 bases matching TRBD2. Germline V gene sequence: CDR1 SQVTM, CDR2 ANQGSEA. The V gene end was trimmed by 7 bases and the J gene end by 3 bases; junction bases not matched to a gene: 2. The CDR3 spans 12 residues. The chain's CDR3 is CSAAGDTGELFF. CDR3 DNA sequence: TGCAGCGCCGCGGGGGACACCGGGGAGCTGTTTTTT.

The chain joins TRBV7-9 to TRBJ1-1; possibly TRBD1 for D (6 bases). The CDR3 consists of 15 residues. V lost 5 bases and J 0 bases, leaving 13 bases between the germline ends. Germline V gene data show CDR1 as SEHNR and CDR2 as FQNEAQ (reference sequence). CDR3: CASSRQALMNTEAFF. In DNA, the CDR3 is TGTGCCAGCAGCCGACAGGCGTTGATGAACACTGAAGCTTTCTTT.

This clone was observed a handful of times. This chain joins TRBV5-4 and TRBJ1-3, with 10 bases identical to TRBD1. V dropped 4 bases and J dropped 0; count of bases not matched to a gene: 4. The germline V gene has CDR1 SGHNT and CDR2 YYREEE (reference sequence). This CDR3 comprises 16 residues. The CDR3 nucleotides are TGTGCCAGCAGCCAGACAGGGGGCCTCTCTGGAAACACCATATATTTT. Its translation: CASSQTGGLSGNTIYF.

This clone was picked up one time. This chain joins TRBV6-1 and TRBJ1-1; TRBD1 is a possible D gene (6 bases). CDR1 is MNHNS and CDR2 is SASEGT in the germline V gene. The CDR3 contains 13 residues. Between the trimmed V and J ends, which lost 7 bases and 1 base, there was a span of 10 bases. DNA of the CDR3: TGTGCCAGCATTAGGACAGCGAACACTGAAGCTTTCTTT. Translated: CASIRTANTEAFF.

CDR3 DNA: TGCGCCAGCAGCTTGATGGGCACCTACGAGCAGTACTTC. Protein: CASSLMGTYEQYF. V is TRBV5-1 and J is TRBJ2-7; D uncertain. V gave up 1 base and J gave up 2 bases, with 7 bases separating them. Germline-derived CDR1 and CDR2 are SGHRS and YFSETQ. CDR3 length: 13 amino acids. The entire variable domain, with the rest obtained from reference TRBV5-1 and TRBJ2-7, is as follows: KAGVTQTPRYLIKTRGQQVTLSCSPISGHRSVSWYQQTPGQGLQFLFEYFSETQRNKGNFPGRFSGRQFSNSRSEMNVSTLELGDSALYLCASSLMGTYEQYFGPGTRLTVT.

V and J are TRBV11-2 and TRBJ2-5, with 8 nucleotides matching TRBD2. With the DNA end fitting TRBJ2-7 better, the J assignment may be wrong. The CDR3 runs 15 residues. Germline CDR1 and CDR2: SGHAT and FQNNGV. Written as DNA, the CDR3 is TGTGCCAGCAGCTTAGGGACTAGCCAACACTACGAGCAGTACTTC. Encoded protein: CASSLGTSQHYEQYF.

The chain combines TRBV6-5 with TRBJ2-1, with 12 positions matching TRBD1. CDR3 size: 14 residues. Germline V gene sequence: CDR1 MNHEY, CDR2 SVGAGI. The V segment lost 6 bases and the J segment 9 bases; nucleotides outside the gene matches: 6. The CDR3 protein is CASSPGQGAFEQFF. The CDR3 nucleotides read TGTGCCAGCAGCCCGGGACAGGGGGCGTTTGAGCAGTTCTTC.

The V call is TRBV11-2, the J call TRBJ1-5; no clear D. The CDR3 totals 14 residues. CDR1 SGHAT and CDR2 FQNNGV come from the germline V gene. Trimming took off 5 bases at V and 3 bases at J, with 11 bases between the two ends. In nucleotides, the CDR3 is TGTGCCAGCAGCCTTTCTGACTTCAATCAGCCCCAGCATTTT. It codes for CASSLSDFNQPQHF.

This sequence joins TRBV5-1 and TRBJ2-1; the D gene is possibly TRBD2 (7 bases). Trimming removed 0 bases from V and 8 bases from J, with 27 bases in between. This CDR3 is built from 19 residues. The germline V gene encodes CDR1 SGHRS and CDR2 YFSETQ. CDR3 coding DNA: TGCGCCAGCAGCTTGGATCAAGGGGGAATGGCAGGGAGGGTCCATGAGCAGTTCTTC. It encodes CASSLDQGGMAGRVHEQFF.

V gene TRBV7-6 combines with J gene TRBJ2-7, with 9 positions matching TRBD1. V lost 1 base, J lost 2 bases, and 0 bases stayed unmatched. Germline CDR1 reads SGHVS; CDR2 reads FNYEAQ. The CDR3 contains 14 residues. CDR3: CASSLGTGAYEQYF. CDR3 bases: TGTGCCAGCAGCTTAGGGACAGGGGCCTACGAGCAGTACTTC.